Listed below are T cell receptor beta chains from one sample, sequenced in a study of cytomegalovirus exposure and HLA in healthy donors. This table comes from immunoSEQ multiplex PCR, and its TCRdb copy is limited to in-frame clones, with some not included. The table has about 110,000 clones, 69% seen once. The source material was PBMCs. Receptor source: a woman aged 70-85 years in good health and CMV-seropositive. The CDR3 runs from the conserved cysteine through the conserved F or W. The D gene is left open where the match is weak. Only part of the rows carry a size: once, few, many, or a class if the clone is expanded.

size,D,length,V,J,DNA,CDR3
.,TRBD2,18,TRBV4-3,TRBJ2-3,TGCGCCAGCAGCCAAGGAGGCAAAGGCCTAGCGGGACCAGATACGCAGTATTTT,CASSQGGKGLAGPDTQYF
.,.,13,TRBV6-1,TRBJ2-5,TGTGCCAGCAGAACGACAGCCCAAGAGACCCAGTACTTC,CASRTTAQETQYF
.,TRBD1,14,TRBV6-5,TRBJ2-7,TGTGCCAGCAGTAAAGGACAGGGGTTGTACGAGCAGTACTTC,CASSKGQGLYEQYF
.,TRBD1,16,TRBV19,TRBJ1-6,TGTGCCAGTAGCCCGGACAGGAGCTCCTATAATTCACCCCTCCACTTT,CASSPDRSSYNSPLHF
.,.,13,TRBV9,TRBJ2-1,TGTGCCAGCAACAGGGCGGGCTACAATGAGCAGTTCTTC,CASNRAGYNEQFF
.,TRBD1,13,TRBV5-5,TRBJ2-7,TGTGCCAGCAGCCGGCAGACAGGGGAGGAGCAGTACTTC,CASSRQTGEEQYF
.,.,12,TRBV5-6,TRBJ1-2,TGTGCCAGCAGCTTCCCTACAGGGTCCTACACCTTC,CASSFPTGSYTF
.,TRBD2,15,TRBV5-1,TRBJ2-5,TGCGCCAGCAGCTCCGGACTAGCGGGGAGAGAGACCCAGTACTTC,CASSSGLAGRETQYF
.,TRBD2,16,TRBV11-2,TRBJ2-3,TGTGCCAGCAGCTTAGGCGGGACTAGCGGGGCAGATACGCAGTATTTT,CASSLGGTSGADTQYF
.,.,15,TRBV4-3,TRBJ1-2,TGCGCCAGCAGCCAAGATGGGGGGGCCGAGGTGGGCTACACCTTC,CASSQDGGAEVGYTF
.,TRBD1,15,TRBV5-6,TRBJ1-6,TGTGCCAGCAGCATGACAGGGAAGGGAATTCAACCCCTCCACTTT,CASSMTGKGIQPLHF
.,.,13,TRBV6-1,TRBJ2-5,TGTGCCGGACAGTTTAGCAGGAGAGAGACCCAGTACTTC,CAGQFSRRETQYF
.,TRBD1,16,TRBV4-3,TRBJ1-4,TGCGCCAGCAGCCAGAGAGGGACAGGGTCGAATGAAAAACTGTTTTTT,CASSQRGTGSNEKLFF
.,.,15,TRBV7-3,TRBJ2-2,TGTGCCAGCAGCTTAACCCCAGGGCGAACCGGGGAGCTGTTTTTT,CASSLTPGRTGELFF
.,.,14,TRBV25-1,TRBJ1-1,TGTGCCAGCAGCCCAGGGTTTACGGACACTGAAGCTTTCTTT,CASSPGFTDTEAFF
.,TRBD2,16,TRBV10-3,TRBJ2-5,TGTGCCATCAGGCCGGGACTAGCGGGGGACCAAGAGACCCAGTACTTC,CAIRPGLAGDQETQYF
few,.,14,TRBV11-3,TRBJ2-2,TGTGCCAGCAGCTTATACGGGAACACCGGGGAGCTGTTTTTT,CASSLYGNTGELFF
.,.,14,TRBV2,TRBJ1-4,TGTGCCTCCCGAAAAGTAGCAACTAATGAAAAACTGTTTTTT,CASRKVATNEKLFF
.,.,15,TRBV5-5,TRBJ2-7,TGTGCCAGCAGCTTCGGGGGAGACAGAACCTACGAGCAGTACTTC,CASSFGGDRTYEQYF
.,.,15,TRBV11-2,TRBJ1-3,TGTGCCAGCAGCCCTCGGAGGGGCGGGGGAAACACCATATATTTT,CASSPRRGGGNTIYF
.,.,12,TRBV11-2,TRBJ2-4,TGTGCCAGCAGTATTCTAGTGGGGCCACAGTACTTC,CASSILVGPQYF
.,.,15,TRBV6-1,TRBJ1-3,TGTGCCAGCAGTGAGACACCTTCCTCTGGAAACACCATATATTTT,CASSETPSSGNTIYF
.,.,14,TRBV5-8,TRBJ2-5,TGTGCCAGCAGCCAAGGACAGCGCCGAGAGACCCAGTACTTC,CASSQGQRRETQYF
.,TRBD1,16,TRBV30,TRBJ2-1,TGTGCCTGGAGTGGTCTACAGGGGGCTTCCTACAATGAGCAGTTCTTC,CAWSGLQGASYNEQFF
.,.,14,TRBV7-2,TRBJ2-5,TGTGCCAGCAGCTCCTCGGGGGGCAGGGAGACCCAGTACTTC,CASSSSGGRETQYF
once,TRBD2,16,TRBV7-2,TRBJ2-2,TGTGCCAGCAGCTTAGCGGCTAGCGGACACACCGGGGAGCTGTTTTTT,CASSLAASGHTGELFF
.,.,12,TRBV10-3,TRBJ1-2,TGTGCCATCAGTGAGCAACAGTATGGCTACACCTTC,CAISEQQYGYTF
.,TRBD1,15,TRBV7-3,TRBJ1-1,TGTGCCAGCAGCTTACAGGGACAGGGGACCACTGAAGCTTTCTTT,CASSLQGQGTTEAFF
.,TRBD2,16,TRBV27,TRBJ2-3,TGTGCCAGCAGTTTATCCTGGCGGGGGTACACAGATACGCAGTATTTT,CASSLSWRGYTDTQYF
.,TRBD2,16,TRBV2,TRBJ2-1,TGTGCCAGTAGACTAGCGGGGGCTAGCTCCTACAATGAGCAGTTCTTC,CASRLAGASSYNEQFF
.,TRBD1,15,TRBV4-2,TRBJ1-1,TGTGCCAGCAATCCCCCAGGGGGCCGGAACACTGAAGCTTTCTTT,CASNPPGGRNTEAFF
.,TRBD1,14,TRBV6-6,TRBJ1-2,TGTGCCAGCAGCGGGACAGGGTTTAACTATGGCTACACCTTC,CASSGTGFNYGYTF
.,.,16,TRBV7-8,TRBJ2-7,TGTGCCAGCAGCTTCTCATCGGGACACTACTCCTACGAGCAGTACTTC,CASSFSSGHYSYEQYF